This paragraph covers one TCR beta chain sequence. Libraries were prepared by immunoSEQ multiplex PCR; TCRdb keeps only in-frame clonotypes and omits some of them. This table has fewer than 500,000 clones, roughly 90% appearing once. The data originate from a study of blood T cell repertoires in COVID-19. Participants, about 18 to 95 years old, spanned under 30 US areas. V dropped 8 bases and J dropped 5 bases, with 12 bases sitting between them. Germline CDR1 and CDR2: SQVTM and ANQGSEA. The CDR3 runs 11 residues. The sequenced sample was PBMCs or T cells enriched from blood (not recorded which). The chain is built from TRBV29-1 and TRBJ2-5; tentatively, D is TRBD2 (5 bases). The sequence was collected from a woman under 40 with acute COVID-19. The chain's CDR3 is CSLRSGETQYF. CDR3 DNA sequence: TGCAGCCTCCGCTCGGGGGAGACCCAGTACTTC.